A selection of T cell receptor beta chains follows, all from one sample in a study of blood T cell repertoires in COVID-19. Produced via immunoSEQ multiplex PCR; TCRdb's table is partial and in-frame only. This sample yields more than 200,000 clones, of which around 84% are seen a single time; over 9.5% belongs to the top ten. The sequencing sample was made of peripheral blood. The receptors were sampled from a woman aged 80 or over with COVID-19, enrolled during active disease. The CDR3 runs from the conserved cysteine through the conserved F or W. A D gene is named only where the DNA matches it firmly. Expanded clones get a size class; other rows say once, few or many, or leave the size out.

13 | TRBJ2-7 | once | TRBD2 | TRBV10-3 | CAISVLLAGGQYF | TGTGCCATCAGTGTTCTATTAGCGGGAGGGCAGTACTTC
15 | TRBJ1-1 | few | TRBD1 | TRBV10-2 | CASSDSGTGNTEAFF | TGCGCCAGCAGTGATTCCGGGACAGGAAATACAGAAGCTTTCTTT
15 | TRBJ2-3 | few | . | TRBV5-1 | CASGPQGTTTDTQYF | TGCGCCAGCGGCCCCCAGGGAACAACCACAGATACGCAGTATTTT
16 | TRBJ2-5 | . | TRBD2 | TRBV6-1 | CASSVVSGEFQETQYF | TGTGCCAGCAGTGTTGTCAGCGGGGAGTTCCAAGAGACCCAGTACTTC
13 | TRBJ2-1 | . | TRBD2 | TRBV6-5 | CASSRTRGTEQFF | TGTGCCAGCAGTAGGACTAGGGGCACTGAGCAGTTCTTC
16 | TRBJ1-6 | . | . | TRBV2 | CASTPRASSYNSPLHF | TGTGCCAGCACCCCGCGAGCAAGCTCCTATAATTCACCCCTCCACTTT
15 | TRBJ1-1 | . | TRBD1 | TRBV7-2 | CASSLVDRAEAEAFF | TGTGCCAGCAGCTTAGTGGACAGGGCGGAGGCTGAAGCTTTCTTT
13 | TRBJ1-1 | . | . | TRBV7-9 | CASSLRENTEAFF | TGTGCCAGCAGCTTGCGGGAGAACACTGAAGCTTTCTTT
16 | TRBJ2-3 | . | . | TRBV5-1 | CASSPFFAGPTDTQYF | TGCGCCAGCAGCCCCTTTTTTGCGGGGCCCACAGATACGCAGTATTTT
17 | TRBJ1-2 | . | TRBD1 | TRBV5-1 | CASSTLAGTGGQDGYTF | TGCGCCAGCAGCACCCTCGCCGGGACAGGGGGCCAAGATGGCTACACCTTC
15 | TRBJ1-4 | . | . | TRBV19 | CASKIRPTTNEKLFF | TGTGCCAGTAAAATCAGGCCTACAACTAATGAAAAACTGTTTTTT
16 | TRBJ1-3 | few | TRBD1 | TRBV5-1 | CASSLPDRVSGNTIYF | TGCGCCAGCAGCTTACCGGACAGGGTCTCTGGAAACACCATATATTTT
14 | TRBJ1-2 | . | . | TRBV7-2 | CASSLGLTYYGYTF | TGTGCCAGCAGCTTAGGACTAACGTACTATGGCTACACCTTC
13 | TRBJ1-2 | . | TRBD1 | TRBV9 | CASRRTGANGYTF | TGTGCCAGTCGGAGGACAGGGGCTAATGGCTACACCTTC
12 | TRBJ1-5 | . | TRBD1 | TRBV29-1 | CSPGQGAQPQHF | TGCAGCCCCGGACAGGGGGCTCAGCCCCAGCATTTT
16 | TRBJ1-5 | . | TRBD1 | TRBV28 | CASGTGRFYSNQPQHF | TGTGCCAGCGGGACAGGGAGGTTTTATAGCAATCAGCCCCAGCATTTT
12 | TRBJ1-2 | . | . | TRBV28 | CASSLVYGGYTF | TGTGCCAGCAGTCTAGTGTACGGTGGCTACACCTTC
12 | TRBJ2-1 | . | . | TRBV7-2 | CASRSSLHEQFF | TGTGCCAGCAGGTCTAGTCTCCATGAGCAGTTCTTC
16 | TRBJ2-3 | . | . | TRBV7-9 | CASSFGTAGLTDTQYF | TGTGCCAGCAGCTTCGGTACGGCGGGCCTCACAGATACGCAGTATTTT
14 | TRBJ1-5 | . | TRBD1 | TRBV3-1/TRBV3-2 | CASSSGQGHQPQHF | TGTGCCAGCAGCTCCGGACAGGGACATCAGCCCCAGCATTTT
15 | TRBJ1-1 | . | TRBD1 | TRBV6-1 | CASSDTGTANTEAFF | TGTGCCAGCAGTGACACCGGGACAGCGAACACTGAAGCTTTCTTT
15 | TRBJ2-5 | . | . | TRBV5-1 | CASSLGSGSKETQYF | TGCGCCAGCAGCTTAGGGAGCGGGTCAAAAGAGACCCAGTACTTC
14 | TRBJ2-7 | . | . | TRBV5-1 | CASSSTGISYEQYF | TGCGCCAGCAGCTCGACGGGGATCTCCTACGAGCAGTACTTC
12 | TRBJ1-2 | . | . | TRBV30 | CAWTSRDYGYTF | TGTGCCTGGACATCCAGGGACTATGGCTACACCTTC
14 | TRBJ1-2 | . | TRBD1 | TRBV28 | CASSLTGGYGGYTF | TGTGCCAGCAGTTTAACAGGGGGCTACGGTGGCTACACCTTC
12 | TRBJ1-6 | once | . | TRBV28 | CASSLTTKPLHF | TGTGCCAGCAGTTTAACTACCAAACCCCTCCACTTT
15 | TRBJ1-5 | . | . | TRBV7-2 | CASSLILDSKQPQHF | TGTGCCAGCAGCTTAATTCTGGACAGCAAACAGCCCCAGCATTTT
14 | TRBJ2-1 | . | . | TRBV5-4 | CASSLARTNNEQFF | TGTGCCAGCAGCTTGGCCCGGACAAACAACGAGCAGTTCTTC
14 | TRBJ1-1 | . | TRBD1 | TRBV18 | CASSATGGSTEAFF | TGTGCCAGCTCTGCGACAGGGGGTAGCACTGAAGCTTTCTTT
17 | TRBJ1-2 | . | TRBD1 | TRBV14 | CASSQDQEQGAIRGYTF | TGTGCCAGCAGCCAAGATCAAGAACAGGGGGCAATTCGTGGCTACACCTTC
14 | TRBJ1-1 | once | TRBD1 | TRBV2 | CASSWTGGDTEAFF | TGTGCCAGCAGTTGGACAGGGGGGGACACTGAAGCTTTCTTT
17 | TRBJ1-4 | . | . | TRBV7-6 | CASSENAGGRTNEKLFF | TGTGCCAGCAGCGAAAATGCCGGGGGGCGGACTAATGAAAAACTGTTTTTT
15 | TRBJ1-3 | . | . | TRBV19 | CASSRTGSSGNTIYF | TGTGCCAGTAGTAGGACGGGATCCTCTGGAAACACCATATATTTT
12 | TRBJ2-5 | . | . | TRBV5-1 | CASSSGGETQYF | TGCGCCAGCAGCTCCGGGGGAGAGACCCAGTACTTC
13 | TRBJ1-2 | . | . | TRBV27 | CASRPDRDNGYTF | TGTGCCAGCAGACCGGACAGAGACAACGGCTACACCTTC
15 | TRBJ2-1 | . | TRBD2 | TRBV5-1 | CASSQGLAGVNEQFF | TGCGCCAGCAGCCAGGGACTAGCGGGGGTCAATGAGCAGTTCTTC
14 | TRBJ1-2 | . | TRBD1 | TRBV19 | CASSTDRGYYGYTF | TGTGCCAGTAGTACGGACAGGGGATACTATGGCTACACCTTC
14 | TRBJ1-5 | . | . | TRBV28 | CASSFGGANQPQHF | TGTGCCAGCAGTTTTGGAGGGGCCAATCAGCCCCAGCATTTT